This T cell receptor (beta chain) is from a study of blood T cell repertoires in COVID-19. Study-wide background: The United States, Italy and Spain supplied acute and convalescent COVID-19 samples.

This clone was seen just once. Categorization into cohorts depended on clinical history that participants reported. In the source study's methods: Amplification of reference gene primers was used by the study to estimate nucleated cell counts. Sequencing was performed with immunoSEQ multiplex PCR; in TCRdb, only in-frame clones are kept and a portion is missing. The V and J calls and the clone size are those of that table, but D and trimming were determined from the DNA. This repertoire shows almost 250,000 clones, 70% to 90% found once; its top ten account for about 1.6%. Germline lookup yields CDR1 SQVTM and CDR2 ANQGSEA. Trimming stripped 3 bases from V and 6 bases from J, with 23 bases between. CDR3 size: 16 residues.

The source material was PBMCs or T cells enriched from blood (not recorded which). The clonotype originates from a woman in her forties or fifties who had recovered from COVID-19. This chain joins TRBV29-1 and TRBJ1-1; D might be TRBD1 (6 bases). Here the CDR3 DNA reads TGCAGCGTTGATGGAGGGGCTCGGGGGGCGCAGGCTGAAGCTTTCTTT. It codes for CSVDGGARGAQAEAFF.